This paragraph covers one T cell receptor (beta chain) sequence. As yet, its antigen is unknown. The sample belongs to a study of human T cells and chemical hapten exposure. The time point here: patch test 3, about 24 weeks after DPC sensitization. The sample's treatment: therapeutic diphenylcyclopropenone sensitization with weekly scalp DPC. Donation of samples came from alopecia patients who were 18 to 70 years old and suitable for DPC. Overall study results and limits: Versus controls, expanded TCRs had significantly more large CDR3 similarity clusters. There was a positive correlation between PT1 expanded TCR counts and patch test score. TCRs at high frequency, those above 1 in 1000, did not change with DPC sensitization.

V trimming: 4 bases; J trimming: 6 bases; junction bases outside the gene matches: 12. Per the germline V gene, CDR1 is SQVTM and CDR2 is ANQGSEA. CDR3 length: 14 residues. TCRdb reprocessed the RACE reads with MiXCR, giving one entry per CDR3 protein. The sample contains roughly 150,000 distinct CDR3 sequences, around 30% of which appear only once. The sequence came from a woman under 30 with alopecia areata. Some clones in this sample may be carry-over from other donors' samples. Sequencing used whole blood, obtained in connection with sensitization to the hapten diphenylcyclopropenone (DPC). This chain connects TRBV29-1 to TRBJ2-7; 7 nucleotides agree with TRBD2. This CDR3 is CSVAERGRALEQYF. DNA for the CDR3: TGCAGCGTTGCCGAACGGGGGAGGGCCCTCGAGCAGTACTTC.